This TCR beta chain came from a study of T cell changes during pregnancy in multiple sclerosis. Generated by immunoSEQ multiplex PCR, the TCRdb table keeps only in-frame clones and is missing some. The table has tens of thousands of clones, around 93% seen once; the top ten hold under 3%. The CDR3 totals 17 residues. V dropped 0 bases and J dropped 4; count of bases not matched to a gene: 9. The V gene's germline CDR1 is MGHRA and CDR2 YSYEKL. Here the sequenced sample was peripheral blood, taken in the second trimester of pregnancy. The V and J genes are TRBV4-1 and TRBJ2-1; 7 bases agree with TRBD2. This receptor was identified in a female donor with multiple sclerosis, enrolled in a pregnancy study. The CDR3 is CASSQEGSLAAYNEQFF. The CDR3, as DNA: TGCGCCAGCAGCCAAGAGGGGTCGCTAGCGGCATACAATGAGCAGTTCTTC.